One sample yielded the 29 T cell receptor beta chains listed below, sequenced in a study of shared clonotypes between healthy human individuals. Generated by immunoSEQ multiplex PCR, the TCRdb table keeps only in-frame clones and is missing some. The sample lists roughly 1 million clones, 75% to 85% occurring once. The material sequenced was memory CD4+ T cells from PBMCs. The subset is: CD45RA-negative fraction. The receptors here all came from a man aged 18 to 35 in good health. Some clones in this sample may be carry-over from other donors' samples.

The V gene is TRBV10-2, the J gene TRBJ1-6, with TRBD1 matching over 7 bases. Trimming cost V 0 bases and J 15 bases; bases outside gene matches: 14. Germline V gene lookup returns CDR1 WSHSY and CDR2 SAAADI. CDR3 size: 16 residues. The CDR3 region has the DNA TGCGCCAGCAGTGAGTCGACGGGGACAGCCCGACGAGGCCTCCACTTT. It is translated as CASSESTGTARRGLHF.

In nucleotides, the CDR3 is TGTGCCAGCAGCCCGCGGGTGGGGCGGGGGAACACTGAAGCTTTCTTT. This sequence encodes CASSPRVGRGNTEAFF. The chain joins TRBV7-6 to TRBJ1-1; D might be TRBD1 (5 bases). V was pared by 5 bases and J by 1 base, with 17 bases between. There are 16 residues in the CDR3. Germline CDR1 is SGHVS and CDR2 is FNYEAQ.

The chain employs TRBV2 and TRBJ2-5, with D hard to call. Germline CDR1 reads SNHLY; CDR2 reads FYNNEI. V was clipped by 6 bases and J by 5 bases, with 16 bases between them. The CDR3 totals 14 residues. The CDR3 is CASSPSRLGETQYF. The CDR3, as DNA: TGTGCCAGCAGCCCTAGTCGCTTGGGGGAGACCCAGTACTTC.

The V call is TRBV28, the J call TRBJ2-7; a possible D gene is TRBD2 (5 bases). This CDR3 has 12 residues. Trimming shortened V by 3 bases and J by 7 bases, and 10 bases separated the two germline ends. The germline V gene has CDR1 MDHEN and CDR2 SYDVKM. The CDR3, as DNA: TGTGCCAGCAGTTTTATGGAGCGGGAGCAGTACTTC. This sequence encodes CASSFMEREQYF.

The chain has TRBV30 and TRBJ2-2; D gene unclear. Germline values: CDR1 GTSNPN, CDR2 SVGIG (reference sequence). V was pared by 5 bases and J by 5 bases, with 15 bases between. The CDR3 is 14 amino acids. The chain's CDR3 is CAWDPGLRTGELFF. The CDR3 DNA is TGTGCCTGGGACCCGGGCCTAAGGACCGGGGAGCTGTTTTTT.

About this clone itself: In the same sample, other DNA sequences code for this CDR3. The CDR3 protein is CASSLVGQPQHF. The CDR3 nucleotides read TGTGCCAGCAGCTTAGTGGGCCAGCCCCAGCATTTT. The J gene is TRBJ1-5, the V gene TRBV7-2; no firm D call. This CDR3 contains 12 residues. V was cut by 1 base and J by 7 bases, with 5 bases left in between. CDR1 and CDR2 from the germline V gene are SGHTA and FQGNSA.

V is TRBV28 and J is TRBJ1-2, with D perhaps TRBD1 (5 bases). CDR3 length: 15 amino acids. The V end lost 8 bases, the J end lost 8 bases, and 24 bases lay between the germline ends. Germline values: CDR1 MDHEN, CDR2 SYDVKM. DNA of the CDR3: TGTGCCAGCGGACATTCTCGAGTGATGGGCCTCGGCTACACCTTC. It is translated as CASGHSRVMGLGYTF.

The chain uses TRBV19 and TRBJ1-1; D gene unclear. V was trimmed by 7 bases and J by 0 bases, leaving 12 bases between them. CDR1 LNHDA and CDR2 SQIVND come from the germline V gene (reference sequence). CDR3 size: 14 residues. The CDR3 DNA sequence: TGTGCCAGTATCGCGCGCCAGCTGAACACTGAAGCTTTCTTT. Amino acids: CASIARQLNTEAFF.

The chain is built from TRBV2 and TRBJ2-5; no definite D call. CDR1 is SNHLY and CDR2 is FYNNEI in the germline V gene. The CDR3 contains 15 residues. The germline V and J ends were trimmed by 3 bases and 1 base, with 12 bases remaining between them. CDR3 sequence: CASSDARYLQETQYF. The CDR3 DNA reads as TGTGCCAGCAGTGACGCCCGTTATCTCCAAGAGACCCAGTACTTC.

This clone was counted ten times or more. V gene TRBV7-9 combines with J gene TRBJ1-2; D is perhaps TRBD1 (5 bases). This CDR3 contains 14 residues. V shed 5 bases and J shed 3 bases, with 13 bases lying between them. Germline assignment: CDR1 SEHNR and CDR2 FQNEAQ (reference sequence). CDR3 DNA: TGTGCCAGCAGCCCCATCCGGGGGGACTATGGCTACACCTTC. It encodes CASSPIRGDYGYTF.

This sequence joins TRBV7-9 and TRBJ2-2; D is unresolved. Trimming left V 5 bases short and J 1 base short, with 20 bases between. CDR3 length: 18 amino acids. The V gene's germline CDR1 is SEHNR and CDR2 FQNEAQ (reference sequence). The CDR3 sequence is CASSISWSRPLNTGELFF. CDR3 DNA sequence: TGTGCCAGCAGCATATCGTGGAGTCGGCCCTTGAACACCGGGGAGCTGTTTTTT. The full variable domain, with the rest looked up from reference TRBV7-9 and TRBJ2-2, is DTGVSQNPRHKITKRGQNVTFRCDPISEHNRLYWYRQTLGQGPEFLTYFQNEAQLEKSRLLSDRFSAERPKGSFSTLEIQRTEQGDSAMYLCASSISWSRPLNTGELFFGEGSRLTVL.

The chain links TRBV4-1 to TRBJ2-3; TRBD2 matches at 7 bases. CDR3 length: 17 residues. The V gene's germline CDR1 is MGHRA and CDR2 YSYEKL. Losses at the gene ends were 0 bases for V and 4 bases for J; bases not matched to a gene: 10. In DNA form, the CDR3 reads TGCGCCAGCAGCCAAGAATCAGCGGGGAGGGTTTCAGATACGCAGTATTTT. Translating gives CASSQESAGRVSDTQYF.

The chain has TRBV27 and TRBJ2-7, with D possibly being TRBD1 or TRBD2 (5 bases each). Germline V lookup: CDR1 MNHEY, CDR2 SMNVEV (reference sequence). CDR3 length: 14 amino acids. The ends were cut back, 6 bases at V and 3 bases at J, with 15 bases in the middle. Here the CDR3 DNA reads TGTGCCAGCAGAACCTTAACAGGACTCTACGAGCAGTACTTC. Encoded protein: CASRTLTGLYEQYF.

The chain employs TRBV28 and TRBJ2-3; 10 nucleotides agree with TRBD2. Germline CDR1 is MDHEN and CDR2 is SYDVKM. V was clipped by 5 bases and J by 2 bases; unmatched bases: 7. The CDR3 is 16 residues long. CDR3 sequence: CASSPPSGRNTDTQYF. CDR3 DNA: TGTGCCAGCAGTCCTCCTAGCGGGAGAAACACAGATACGCAGTATTTT.

This clone turned up a few times. This clone may be a read error of a much larger clone one base away. V usage is TRBV2 and J usage is TRBJ1-5, with 11 bases aligning to TRBD1. The CDR3 sequence is 14 residues long. V shed 4 bases, J shed 6 bases, and the junction held 2 bases outside the gene matches. Germline CDR1 and CDR2: SNHLY and FYNNEI. The chain's CDR3 is CASSGTGGIQPQHF. CDR3 bases: TGTGCCAGCAGTGGGACAGGGGGCATTCAGCCCCAGCATTTT.

About this clone: The sample contains more than one DNA sequence encoding this CDR3. The chain links TRBV7-3 to TRBJ2-1, with 9 bases lining up with TRBD2. CDR1 is SGHTA and CDR2 is FQGTGA in the germline V gene. The CDR3 runs 15 residues. Trimming at V came to 4 bases and at J to 4 bases, leaving 5 bases not matched to a gene. The DNA for the CDR3 is TGTGCCAGCAGCTCGGGACTAGCAGAGTACAATGAGCAGTTCTTC. It yields the protein CASSSGLAEYNEQFF.

The chain joins TRBV2 to TRBJ2-2; D gene unclear. V gave up 3 bases and J gave up 5 bases, with 10 bases separating them. The CDR3 length is 14 residues. Germline lookup yields CDR1 SNHLY and CDR2 FYNNEI. This CDR3 reads CASSEYLRTGELFF. The CDR3 DNA reads as TGTGCCAGCAGTGAGTACTTGAGGACCGGGGAGCTGTTTTTT.

The chain joins TRBV19 to TRBJ1-2; 9 bases line up with TRBD1. Germline-derived CDR1 and CDR2 are LNHDA and SQIVND (reference sequence). J gave up 0 bases and V 6 bases, and 17 bases lay outside the gene matches. This CDR3 has 19 amino acids. CDR3 protein: CASSSSGLGQGETNYGYTF. CDR3 nucleotide sequence: TGTGCCAGTAGCTCCTCCGGGCTGGGACAGGGAGAAACTAACTATGGCTACACCTTC.

V and J are TRBV19 and TRBJ2-7; D is possibly TRBD1 (6 bases). CDR1 is LNHDA and CDR2 is SQIVND in the germline V gene (reference sequence). Trimming stripped 8 bases from V and 0 bases from J, with 14 bases between. The CDR3 spans 14 residues. CDR3 DNA sequence: TGTGCCAGTTCCGCCGGGACACACTCCTACGAGCAGTACTTC. It is translated as CASSAGTHSYEQYF. Filled out from reference TRBV19 and TRBJ2-7, the complete variable domain reads DGGITQSPKYLFRKEGQNVTLSCEQNLNHDAMYWYRQDPGQGLRLIYYSQIVNDFQKGDIAEGYSVSREKKESFPLTVTSAQKNPTAFYLCASSAGTHSYEQYFGPGTRLTVT.

This clone has a count of ten or more. This sequence joins TRBV6-1 and TRBJ1-5, with D unresolved. The CDR3 contains 14 residues. V lost 8 bases to trimming and J lost 0 bases, with 11 bases between them. Germline CDR1 is MNHNS and CDR2 is SASEGT. The CDR3 spells CASDPGVSNQPQHF. The CDR3 nucleotides are TGTGCCAGCGACCCCGGGGTTAGCAATCAGCCCCAGCATTTT.

This chain links TRBV5-6 with TRBJ2-5, with 11 bases that match TRBD2. Trimming at V came to 2 bases and at J to 1 base, leaving 4 bases not matched to a gene. The CDR3 length is 16 residues. CDR1 SGHDT and CDR2 YYEEEE come from the germline V gene. The CDR3 protein is CASSFGLAGGQETQYF. CDR3 nucleotide sequence: TGTGCCAGCAGCTTTGGGCTAGCGGGGGGCCAAGAGACCCAGTACTTC.

The chain couples TRBV5-6 to TRBJ2-5, with D hard to call. Germline lookup yields CDR1 SGHDT and CDR2 YYEEEE. V lost 2 bases and J 2 bases, leaving 13 bases between the germline ends. This CDR3 is 15 amino acids long. The CDR3 here is CASSFGERNQETQYF. CDR3 in DNA: TGTGCCAGCAGCTTTGGTGAAAGAAATCAAGAGACCCAGTACTTC.

The chain couples TRBV28 to TRBJ1-1, with unresolved D. The CDR3 has 15 residues. Trimming took off 2 bases at V and 6 bases at J, with 16 bases between the two ends. The germline V gene has CDR1 MDHEN and CDR2 SYDVKM. CDR3 loop: CASSLHLLGGPEAFF. The CDR3 DNA follows: TGTGCCAGCAGTTTACATCTCTTGGGCGGCCCTGAAGCTTTCTTT. The whole variable domain, filled in from reference TRBV28 and TRBJ1-1, reads DVKVTQSSRYLVKRTGEKVFLECVQDMDHENMFWYRQDPGLGLRLIYFSYDVKMKEKGDIPEGYSVSREKKERFSLILESASTNQTSMYLCASSLHLLGGPEAFFGQGTRLTVV.

The chain links TRBV18 to TRBJ1-5; 7 bases line up with TRBD1. This CDR3 is built from 15 residues. Looked up from germline, CDR1 is KGHSH and CDR2 is LQKENI. The J segment lost 4 bases and the V segment lost 0 bases, leaving 3 bases of the junction unmatched. DNA for the CDR3: TGTGCCAGCTCACCACCGGCAGGGGGGAATCAGCCCCAGCATTTT. Translated, it gives CASSPPAGGNQPQHF.

The J gene is TRBJ1-3, the V gene TRBV6-1; no definite D call. Trimming pared 8 bases from V and 1 base from J, leaving 15 bases between. Per the germline V gene, CDR1 is MNHNS and CDR2 is SASEGT. This CDR3 contains 15 residues. The CDR3 reads CASVTARDSGNTIYF. The CDR3 DNA reads TGTGCCAGCGTCACAGCGAGGGATTCTGGAAACACCATATATTTT.

V usage is TRBV28 and J usage is TRBJ2-5; D gene unclear. The CDR3 spans 13 residues. Per germline, CDR1 MDHEN and CDR2 SYDVKM. Trimming took 7 bases from V and 1 from J, leaving 10 bases between them. This CDR3 is CASKKPPQETQYF. In nucleotides, the CDR3 is TGTGCCAGCAAAAAACCCCCCCAAGAGACCCAGTACTTC.

The gene calls are TRBV7-9 and TRBJ1-6, with D hard to call. Trimming left V 1 base short and J 7 bases short, with 17 bases between. Germline V gene sequence: CDR1 SEHNR, CDR2 FQNEAQ (reference sequence). The length of the CDR3 is 17 residues. Here the CDR3 reads CASSLDAWVMSNSPLHF. The CDR3 coding sequence is TGTGCCAGCAGCTTAGATGCTTGGGTAATGAGCAATTCACCCCTCCACTTT.

The table lists this clone with a count of one. The chain uses TRBV10-3 and TRBJ1-2; D is possibly TRBD1 (5 bases). Germline-derived CDR1 and CDR2 are ENHRY and SYGVKD. V shed 6 bases and J shed 3 bases, with 14 bases lying between them. The CDR3 is made up of 14 amino acids. The CDR3 bases are TGTGCCATCAGCAGCAGGGTATATGACTATGGCTACACCTTC. This sequence encodes CAISSRVYDYGYTF.

This clone was seen a few times. The chain uses TRBV7-3 and TRBJ2-3; D gene ambiguous. V dropped 3 bases and J dropped 2 bases, with 9 bases sitting between them. CDR1 and CDR2 from the germline V gene are SGHTA and FQGTGA. This CDR3 region has 14 residues. In DNA, the CDR3 is TGTGCCAGCAGCTTGAGCGCTAACACAGATACGCAGTATTTT. Amino acid sequence: CASSLSANTDTQYF.